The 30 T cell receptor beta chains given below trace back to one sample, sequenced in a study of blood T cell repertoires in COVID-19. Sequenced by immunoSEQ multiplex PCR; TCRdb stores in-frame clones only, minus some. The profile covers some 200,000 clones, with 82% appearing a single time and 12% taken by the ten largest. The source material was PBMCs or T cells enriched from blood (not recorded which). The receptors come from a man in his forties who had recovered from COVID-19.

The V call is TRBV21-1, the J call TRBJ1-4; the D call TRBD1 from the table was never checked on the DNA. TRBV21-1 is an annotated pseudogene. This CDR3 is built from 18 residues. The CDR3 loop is CASSKRTDLQGGDEKLFF. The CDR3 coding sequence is TGTGCCAGCAGCAAACGGACCGACCTCCAAGGGGGAGATGAAAAACTGTTTTTT.

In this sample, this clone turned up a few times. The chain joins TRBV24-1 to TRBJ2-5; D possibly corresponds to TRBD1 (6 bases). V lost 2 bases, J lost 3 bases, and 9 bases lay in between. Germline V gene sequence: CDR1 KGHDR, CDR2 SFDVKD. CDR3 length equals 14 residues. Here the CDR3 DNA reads TGTGCCACCAGTGATTGGACAGAAAAAGAGACCCAGTACTTC. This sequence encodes CATSDWTEKETQYF.

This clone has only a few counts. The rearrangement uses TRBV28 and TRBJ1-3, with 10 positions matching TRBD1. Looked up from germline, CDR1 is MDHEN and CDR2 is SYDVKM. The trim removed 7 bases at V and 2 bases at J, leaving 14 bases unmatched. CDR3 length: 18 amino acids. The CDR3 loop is CASNRRDRGTGAGNTIYF. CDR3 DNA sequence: TGTGCCAGCAATAGAAGGGACAGGGGCACGGGGGCTGGAAACACCATATATTTT.

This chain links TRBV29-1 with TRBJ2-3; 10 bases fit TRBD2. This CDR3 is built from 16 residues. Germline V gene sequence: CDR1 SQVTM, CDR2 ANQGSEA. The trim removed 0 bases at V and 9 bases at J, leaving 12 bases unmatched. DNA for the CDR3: TGCAGCGTTGAAGATCCACTGGCTAGCGGGAGAGGGACGCAGTATTTT. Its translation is CSVEDPLASGRGTQYF.

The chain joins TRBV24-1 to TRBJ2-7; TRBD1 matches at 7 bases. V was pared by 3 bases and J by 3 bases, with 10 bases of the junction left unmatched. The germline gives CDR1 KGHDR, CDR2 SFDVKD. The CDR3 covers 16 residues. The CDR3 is CATSDAGTVDYYEQYF. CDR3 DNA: TGTGCCACCAGTGATGCCGGGACAGTAGACTACTACGAGCAGTACTTC.

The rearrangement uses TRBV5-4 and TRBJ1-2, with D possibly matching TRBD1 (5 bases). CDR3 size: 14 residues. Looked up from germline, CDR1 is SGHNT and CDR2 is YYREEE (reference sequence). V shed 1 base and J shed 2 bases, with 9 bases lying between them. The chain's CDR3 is CASSLQGENYGYTF. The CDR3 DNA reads TGTGCCAGCAGCTTGCAGGGTGAAAACTATGGCTACACCTTC.

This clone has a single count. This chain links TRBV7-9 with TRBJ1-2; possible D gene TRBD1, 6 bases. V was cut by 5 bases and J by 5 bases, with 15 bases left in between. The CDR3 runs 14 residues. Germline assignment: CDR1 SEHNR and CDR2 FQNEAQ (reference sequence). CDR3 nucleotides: TGTGCCAGCAGCCAGAACAGGGATGGATATGGCTACACCTTC. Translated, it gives CASSQNRDGYGYTF. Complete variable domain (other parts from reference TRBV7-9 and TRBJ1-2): DTGVSQNPRHKITKRGQNVTFRCDPISEHNRLYWYRQTLGQGPEFLTYFQNEAQLEKSRLLSDRFSAERPKGSFSTLEIQRTEQGDSAMYLCASSQNRDGYGYTFGSGTRLTVV.

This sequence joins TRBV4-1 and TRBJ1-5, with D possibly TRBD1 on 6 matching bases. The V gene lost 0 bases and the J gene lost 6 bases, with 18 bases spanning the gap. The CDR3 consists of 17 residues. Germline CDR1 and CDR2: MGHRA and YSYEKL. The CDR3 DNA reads TGCGCCAGCAGCCAAGATAAGTCGGCAGGGGTGGGTCAGCCCCAGCATTTT. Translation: CASSQDKSAGVGQPQHF.

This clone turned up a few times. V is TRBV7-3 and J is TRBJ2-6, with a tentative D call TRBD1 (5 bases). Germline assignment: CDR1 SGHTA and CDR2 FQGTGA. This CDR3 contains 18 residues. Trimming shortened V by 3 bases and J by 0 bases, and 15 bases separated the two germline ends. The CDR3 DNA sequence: TGTGCCAGCAGCTTGGTAGGACACCTACTCTCTGGGGCCAACGTCCTGACTTTC. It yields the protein CASSLVGHLLSGANVLTF. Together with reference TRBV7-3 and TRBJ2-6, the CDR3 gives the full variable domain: GAGVSQTPSNKVTEKGKYVELRCDPISGHTALYWYRQSLGQGPEFLIYFQGTGAADDSGLPNDRFFAVRPEGSVSTLKIQRTERGDSAVYLCASSLVGHLLSGANVLTFGAGSRLTVL.

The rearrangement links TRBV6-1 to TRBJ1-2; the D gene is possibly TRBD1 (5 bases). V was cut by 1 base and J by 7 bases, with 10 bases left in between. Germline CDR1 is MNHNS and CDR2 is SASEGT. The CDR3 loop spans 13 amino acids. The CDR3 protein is CASSEVSGIGYTF. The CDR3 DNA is TGTGCCAGCAGTGAAGTTTCAGGGATTGGCTACACCTTC.

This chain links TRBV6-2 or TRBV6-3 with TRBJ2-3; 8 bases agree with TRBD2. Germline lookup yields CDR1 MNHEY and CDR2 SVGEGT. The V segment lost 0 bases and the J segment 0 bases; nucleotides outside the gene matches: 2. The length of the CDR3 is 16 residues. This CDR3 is CASSYSAGESTDTQYF. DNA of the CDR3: TGTGCCAGCAGTTACTCAGCGGGAGAGAGCACAGATACGCAGTATTTT.

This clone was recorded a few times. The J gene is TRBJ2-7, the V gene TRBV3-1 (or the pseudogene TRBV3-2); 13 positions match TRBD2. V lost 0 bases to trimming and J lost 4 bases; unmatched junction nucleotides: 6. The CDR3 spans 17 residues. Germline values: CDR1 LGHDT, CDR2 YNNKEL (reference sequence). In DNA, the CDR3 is TGTGCCAGCAGCCAAGATAAGGGACTAGCGGGAAAGTACGAGCAGTACGTC. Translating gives CASSQDKGLAGKYEQYV.

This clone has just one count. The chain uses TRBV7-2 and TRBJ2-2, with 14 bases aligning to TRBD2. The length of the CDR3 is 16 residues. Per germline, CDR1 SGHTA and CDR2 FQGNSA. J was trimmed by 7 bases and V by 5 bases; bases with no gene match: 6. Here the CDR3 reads CASSRPGLAGDGELFF. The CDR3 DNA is TGTGCCAGCAGCCGGCCGGGACTAGCGGGAGACGGGGAGCTGTTTTTT.

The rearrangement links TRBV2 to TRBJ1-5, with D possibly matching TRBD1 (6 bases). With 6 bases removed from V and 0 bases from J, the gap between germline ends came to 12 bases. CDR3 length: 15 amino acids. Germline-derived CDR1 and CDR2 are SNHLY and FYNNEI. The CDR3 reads CASSYTGTSNQPQHF. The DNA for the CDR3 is TGTGCCAGCAGCTACACAGGGACTAGCAATCAGCCCCAGCATTTT.

As DNA, the CDR3 is TGTGCCAGCAGCAAAGGAACGCGGGAGTTAACCTACAATGAGCAGTTCTTC. Protein sequence: CASSKGTRELTYNEQFF. The V call is TRBV21-1, the J call TRBJ2-1; the table's D call, TRBD2, was not checked against the DNA. TRBV21-1 is shown as a pseudogene. The CDR3 totals 17 residues.

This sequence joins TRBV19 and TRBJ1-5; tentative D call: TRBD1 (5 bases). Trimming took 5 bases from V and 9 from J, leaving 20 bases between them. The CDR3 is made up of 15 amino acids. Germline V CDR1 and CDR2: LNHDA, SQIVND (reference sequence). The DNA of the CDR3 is TGTGCCAGTAGTCCCCGTGGCAGGGCACTTGGGCCCCAGCATTTT. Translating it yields CASSPRGRALGPQHF.

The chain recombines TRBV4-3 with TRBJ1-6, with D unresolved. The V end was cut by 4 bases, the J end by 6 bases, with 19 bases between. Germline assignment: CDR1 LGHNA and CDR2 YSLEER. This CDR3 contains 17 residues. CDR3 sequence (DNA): TGCGCCAGCAGCCGAGTTCGGCGGCCTAACCTTAATTCACCCCTCCACTTT. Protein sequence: CASSRVRRPNLNSPLHF.

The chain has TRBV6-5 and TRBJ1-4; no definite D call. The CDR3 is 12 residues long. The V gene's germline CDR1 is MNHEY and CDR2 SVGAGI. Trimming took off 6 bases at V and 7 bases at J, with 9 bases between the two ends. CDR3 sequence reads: CASSLPGEKLFF. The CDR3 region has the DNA TGTGCCAGCAGCCTGCCGGGTGAAAAACTGTTTTTT.

This CDR3 reads CADRGRVGGYTF. Here the CDR3 DNA reads TGTGCCGACAGGGGCCGGGTGGGCGGCTACACCTTC. V usage is TRBV2 and J usage is TRBJ1-2, with TRBD1 matching 8 bases. V was pared by 11 bases and J by 8 bases, with 10 bases of the junction left unmatched. The CDR3 spans 12 residues. Per the germline V gene, CDR1 is SNHLY and CDR2 is FYNNEI.

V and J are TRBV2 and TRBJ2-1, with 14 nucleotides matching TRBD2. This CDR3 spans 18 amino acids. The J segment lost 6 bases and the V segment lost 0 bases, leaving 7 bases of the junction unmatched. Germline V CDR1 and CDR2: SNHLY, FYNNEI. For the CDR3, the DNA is TGTGCCAGCAGTGAAGCGGGACTAGCGGGAGTTTCTTCCAATGAGCAGTTCTTC. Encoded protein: CASSEAGLAGVSSNEQFF.

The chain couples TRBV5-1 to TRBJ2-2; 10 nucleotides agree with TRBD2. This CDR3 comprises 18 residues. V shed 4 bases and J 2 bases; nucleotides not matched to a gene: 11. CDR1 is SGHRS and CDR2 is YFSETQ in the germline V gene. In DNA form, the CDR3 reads TGCGCCAGCAGCCGGCAGTCTAGCGGGAGAGCCAACACCGGGGAGCTGTTTTTT. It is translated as CASSRQSSGRANTGELFF.

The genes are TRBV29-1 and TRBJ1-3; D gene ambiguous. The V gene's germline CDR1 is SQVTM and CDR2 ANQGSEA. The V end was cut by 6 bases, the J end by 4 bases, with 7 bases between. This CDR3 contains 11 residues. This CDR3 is CSVAGGNTIYF. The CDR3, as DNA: TGCAGCGTCGCCGGGGGAAACACCATATATTTT.

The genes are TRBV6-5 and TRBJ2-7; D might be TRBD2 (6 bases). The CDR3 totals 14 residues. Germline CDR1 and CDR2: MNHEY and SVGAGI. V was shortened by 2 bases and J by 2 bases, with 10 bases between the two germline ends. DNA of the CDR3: TGTGCCAGCAGTTACGGCGGGAATACCTACGAGCAGTACTTC. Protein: CASSYGGNTYEQYF.

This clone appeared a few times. The CDR3 region has the DNA TGTGCCAGCCGGACAGAATTAAATTCACCCCTCCACTTT. Its protein is CASRTELNSPLHF. The rearrangement uses TRBV6-5 and TRBJ1-6; D is perhaps TRBD1 (6 bases). Between the trimmed V and J ends, which lost 8 bases and 7 bases, there was a span of 12 bases. Germline V gene sequence: CDR1 MNHEY, CDR2 SVGAGI. This CDR3 is built from 13 residues.

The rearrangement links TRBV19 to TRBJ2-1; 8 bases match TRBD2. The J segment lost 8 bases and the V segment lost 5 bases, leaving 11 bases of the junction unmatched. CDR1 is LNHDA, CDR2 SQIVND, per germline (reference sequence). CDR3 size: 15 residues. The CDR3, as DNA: TGTGCCAGTAGTTTTACTAGCGGTCCTTGGGATGAGCAGTTCTTC. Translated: CASSFTSGPWDEQFF.

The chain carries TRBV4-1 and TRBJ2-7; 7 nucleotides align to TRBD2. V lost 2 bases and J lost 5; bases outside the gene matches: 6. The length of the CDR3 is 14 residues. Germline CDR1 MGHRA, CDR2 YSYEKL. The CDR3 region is CASSQPGTTHEQYF. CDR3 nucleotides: TGCGCCAGCAGCCAACCCGGGACTACACACGAGCAGTACTTC.

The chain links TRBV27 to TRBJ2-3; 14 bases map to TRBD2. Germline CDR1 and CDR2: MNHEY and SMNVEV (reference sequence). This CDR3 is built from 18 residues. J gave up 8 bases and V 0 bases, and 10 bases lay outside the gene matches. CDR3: CASSLSPGTSGRGSTQYF. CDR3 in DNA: TGTGCCAGCAGTTTATCCCCCGGGACTAGCGGGAGAGGCAGTACGCAGTATTTT.

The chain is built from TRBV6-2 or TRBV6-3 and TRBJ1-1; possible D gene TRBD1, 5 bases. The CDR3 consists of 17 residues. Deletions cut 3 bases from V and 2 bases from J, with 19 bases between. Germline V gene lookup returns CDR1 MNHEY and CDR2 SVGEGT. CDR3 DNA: TGTGCCAGCAGTTATCCCTCGGCGGGAAGGGACAACACTGAAGCTTTCTTT. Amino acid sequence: CASSYPSAGRDNTEAFF.

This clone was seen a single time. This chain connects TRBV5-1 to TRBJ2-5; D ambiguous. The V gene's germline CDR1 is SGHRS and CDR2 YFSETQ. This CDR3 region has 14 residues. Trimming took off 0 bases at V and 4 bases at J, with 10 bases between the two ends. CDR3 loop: CASSLGVGVETQYF. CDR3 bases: TGCGCCAGCAGCTTGGGAGTTGGTGTAGAGACCCAGTACTTC.

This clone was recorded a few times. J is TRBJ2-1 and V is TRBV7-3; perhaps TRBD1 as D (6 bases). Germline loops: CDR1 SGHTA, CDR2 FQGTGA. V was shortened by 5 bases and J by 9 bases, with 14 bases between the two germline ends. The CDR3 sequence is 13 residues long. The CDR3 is CASSIGQPREQFF. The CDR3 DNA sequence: TGTGCCAGCAGCATAGGACAGCCTCGTGAGCAGTTCTTC.